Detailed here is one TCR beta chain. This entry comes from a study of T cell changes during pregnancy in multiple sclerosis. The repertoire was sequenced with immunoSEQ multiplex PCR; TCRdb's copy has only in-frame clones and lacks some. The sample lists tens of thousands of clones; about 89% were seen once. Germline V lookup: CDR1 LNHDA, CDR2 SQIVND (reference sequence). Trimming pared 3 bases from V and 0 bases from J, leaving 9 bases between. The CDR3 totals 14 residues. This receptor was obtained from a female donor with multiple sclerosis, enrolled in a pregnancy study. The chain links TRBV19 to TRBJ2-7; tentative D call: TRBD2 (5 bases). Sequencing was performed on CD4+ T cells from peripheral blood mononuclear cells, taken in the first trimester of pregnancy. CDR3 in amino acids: CASSIAGPSYEQYF. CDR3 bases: TGTGCCAGTAGTATTGCGGGTCCCTCCTACGAGCAGTACTTC. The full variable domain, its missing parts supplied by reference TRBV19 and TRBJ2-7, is DGGITQSPKYLFRKEGQNVTLSCEQNLNHDAMYWYRQDPGQGLRLIYYSQIVNDFQKGDIAEGYSVSREKKESFPLTVTSAQKNPTAFYLCASSIAGPSYEQYFGPGTRLTVT.